This entry concerns a single TCR beta chain. Its antigen is not known. Autoimmune disease history or systemic immunosuppression led to patients being barred. V lost 3 bases to trimming and J lost 11 bases, with 17 bases between them. CDR3 length: 15 amino acids. The germline V gene encodes CDR1 SGHTA and CDR2 FQGNSA. This sample was taken from a study of OX40 agonist ivuxolimab in advanced cancers. Study-level information: Participants could have had prior anti-PD-1, anti-PD-L1 or anti-CTLA-4 therapy, and less than 45% had some.

TCRdb keeps only in-frame clones here, not all; method: immunoSEQ multiplex PCR. This sample carries roughly 80,000 clones, less than 90% of them seen once, and the ten largest clones take over 0.7%. General study findings and limits: Blood T cells, both CD4+ and CD8+, expanded clonally by week 6 at 0.1 to 3.0 mg/kg.

The source was CD4+ or CD8+ T cells sorted from blood, collected in a trial of the OX40 agonist ivuxolimab. This TCR derives from an adult with an advanced solid tumor such as melanoma, head and neck, liver or kidney cancer. V is TRBV7-2 and J is TRBJ1-6, with D perhaps TRBD1 (6 bases). The DNA of the CDR3 is TGTGCCAGCAGCTTCCGGCTAGGGGGGTTGACACCCCTCCACTTT. This gives the protein CASSFRLGGLTPLHF.